One T cell receptor (beta chain) is described in this entry. The target of this receptor is not known. No clone much larger than this one lies a single base away; base qualities are absent. TCRbeta CDR3 regions were amplified from genomic DNA by means of the immunoSEQ Assay, a bias-controlled multiplex PCR. The published analysis was carried out like this. Nucleated cell counts per sample were estimated from amplification of reference gene primers within the assay. To quantify the absolute abundance of each unique TCRbeta CDR3 rearrangement, sequence reads were collapsed and filtered. For each sample, productive Simpson clonality was calculated as the square root of Simpson's diversity index over productive rearrangements. In its TCRdb copy, this immuneACCESS table keeps in-frame sequences only and misses some clones. Where compared with another copy, unresolved V genes explain less than half of these, and the others have no known cause. Clone size and the V and J calls come from that table; the DNA yielded D and trimming. This sample is represented by 200,000 to 250,000 clones; approximately 83% of them were singletons. The top ten hold roughly 1.3% of the sample.

The data belong to a study of blood T cell repertoires in COVID-19 (dated by TCRdb to about 2020). For the wider study: The collaborator samples originated in the United States, Italy and Spain and spanned the acute and convalescent phases of COVID-19. The material from the prospective study consisted of cDNA or gDNA derived from T cells, B-cell-depleted T cells, or PBMCs. The dataset comprised deeply sampled blood TCRbeta repertoires from subjects exposed to, actively infected with, or recovered from COVID-19. A freely available public database, intended as a resource for researchers studying the immune response to SARS-CoV-2, is where the repertoires were released. Samples came from the ongoing ImmuneRACE study (first 160 participants) plus 1,254 subjects from 6 global collaborators. A de-identified subject ID, COVID-19 status, age in years and sex were almost always included in the sample metadata. Where available, HLA class I and class II types were obtained from metadata supplied by the sample provider rather than from assay-based typing.

The paper's findings and limits, for the study overall: The amount of clinical and demographic metadata varied by source and participant and was provided uncurated.

At one collaborating source in Seattle, patients were enrolled during active infection and were followed longitudinally through the course of disease. Collaborating institutions collected whole blood in K2EDTA tubes following their own protocols. For TCRbeta analysis, collaborators shipped samples as frozen whole blood, isolated PBMCs, or DNA extracted from either of those sample types. In the germline V gene (reference sequence), CDR1 corresponds to LGHDT and CDR2 to YNNKEL. The germline V and J ends show losses of 5 bases and 4 bases respectively, and no gene match explains 5 bases of the junction. The CDR3 starts with the cysteine, ends with the phenylalanine, and has 16 residues. Left in the record is the CDR3 DNA by itself, 48 bases read in frame from the first base.

The sequenced sample was peripheral blood. The sequence joins TRBV3-1 (or the pseudogene TRBV3-2) to TRBJ2-1; 13 junctional bases match TRBD2. This clonotype was sampled from a woman in her 30s with COVID-19, enrolled during active disease. Read as DNA, the sequence is TGTGCCAGCAGCTCGCGGACTAGCGGGAGATACAATGAGCAGTTCTTC. Translated, it reads CASSSRTSGRYNEQFF.